Shown below are 32 T cell receptor beta chains from a single sample sequenced in a study of blood T cell repertoires in COVID-19. The data were produced by immunoSEQ multiplex PCR, yet TCRdb's version contains in-frame clones alone and is incomplete. Here the sample spans fewer than 600,000 clones, approximately 92% being singletons. Sample: peripheral blood. These receptors were taken from a young man with COVID-19, enrolled during active disease.

The rearrangement links TRBV5-1 to TRBJ1-1; TRBD1 is a possible D gene (6 bases). With 2 bases removed from V and 2 bases from J, the gap between germline ends came to 13 bases. The CDR3 loop spans 15 amino acids. Germline CDR1 and CDR2: SGHRS and YFSETQ. The CDR3, as DNA: TGCGCCAGCAGCTTAGACCCGGGACACAACACTGAAGCTTTCTTT. Translation gives CASSLDPGHNTEAFF.

A few counts support this clone. This chain uses TRBV14 with TRBJ2-1, with 7 bases aligning to TRBD2. The CDR3 length is 16 residues. Germline-derived CDR1 and CDR2 are SGHDN and FVKESK. V shed 7 bases, J shed 4 bases, and the junction held 13 bases outside the gene matches. The CDR3 DNA sequence: TGTGCCAGCACCCGAGCAATGGGAGCGGGATACAATGAGCAGTTCTTC. This codes for CASTRAMGAGYNEQFF.

The rearrangement joins TRBV5-1 to TRBJ2-7; the D is unclear. Between the trimmed V and J ends, which lost 0 bases and 7 bases, there was a span of 8 bases. The CDR3 covers 12 residues. Germline V lookup: CDR1 SGHRS, CDR2 YFSETQ. The CDR3 protein is CASSLDFREQYF. The CDR3 DNA sequence: TGCGCCAGCAGCTTGGACTTTCGGGAGCAGTACTTC. Filled out from reference TRBV5-1 and TRBJ2-7, the complete variable domain reads KAGVTQTPRYLIKTRGQQVTLSCSPISGHRSVSWYQQTPGQGLQFLFEYFSETQRNKGNFPGRFSGRQFSNSRSEMNVSTLELGDSALYLCASSLDFREQYFGPGTRLTVT.

J is TRBJ2-3 and V is TRBV4-1, with D possibly matching TRBD2 (6 bases). The CDR3 has 16 amino acids. The germline V gene encodes CDR1 MGHRA and CDR2 YSYEKL. Trimming cost V 1 base and J 2 bases, with 13 bases left between them. CDR3 coding DNA: TGCGCCAGCAGCCAAGCGGGCGGGATCACCACAGATACGCAGTATTTT. Translating gives CASSQAGGITTDTQYF.

The chain uses TRBV4-1 and TRBJ2-7, with D tentatively TRBD1 (6 bases). The germline gives CDR1 MGHRA, CDR2 YSYEKL. V lost 2 bases, J lost 6 bases, and 17 bases lay in between. There are 15 residues in the CDR3. In DNA, the CDR3 is TGCGCCAGCAGCCAACAACAGGGAGAGATCCGCGAGCAGTACTTC. Protein product: CASSQQQGEIREQYF.

The rearrangement joins TRBV7-9 to TRBJ2-1; D perhaps matches TRBD1 (6 bases). Trimming took 5 bases from V and 6 from J, leaving 20 bases between them. Germline lookup yields CDR1 SEHNR and CDR2 FQNEAQ (reference sequence). The length of the CDR3 is 16 residues. CDR3: CASSRSPGVLTNEQFF. The CDR3 DNA reads as TGTGCCAGCAGCCGTTCACCAGGGGTCCTTACCAATGAGCAGTTCTTC.

The V gene is TRBV5-1, the J gene TRBJ2-5, with 8 nucleotides matching TRBD2. V lost 1 base to trimming and J lost 2 bases; unmatched junction nucleotides: 4. CDR1 and CDR2 from the germline V gene are SGHRS and YFSETQ. The CDR3 consists of 15 residues. The CDR3 sequence is CASSLTSGSQETQYF. CDR3 nucleotide sequence: TGCGCCAGCAGCTTGACTAGCGGCTCGCAAGAGACCCAGTACTTC.

The chain employs TRBV9 and TRBJ2-5; 7 bases are a match to TRBD1. CDR3 length: 14 amino acids. V dropped 4 bases and J dropped 0; count of bases not matched to a gene: 3. Germline V gene sequence: CDR1 SGDLS, CDR2 YYNGEE. The CDR3 DNA follows: TGTGCCAGCAGCCCTGGGACAGACCAAGAGACCCAGTACTTC. This encodes CASSPGTDQETQYF.

V usage is TRBV15 and J usage is TRBJ2-7; possible D gene TRBD1, 5 bases. Between the trimmed V and J ends, which lost 0 bases and 4 bases, there was a span of 10 bases. Germline lookup yields CDR1 LNHNV and CDR2 YYDKDF (reference sequence). The CDR3 extends over 14 amino acids. CDR3 region: CATSRDWGGYEQYF. As DNA, the CDR3 is TGTGCCACCAGCAGAGATTGGGGCGGATACGAGCAGTACTTC. Complete variable domain (other parts from reference TRBV15 and TRBJ2-7): DAMVIQNPRYQVTQFGKPVTLSCSQTLNHNVMYWYQQKSSQAPKLLFHYYDKDFNNEADTPDNFQSRRPNTSFCFLDIRSPGLGDTAMYLCATSRDWGGYEQYFGPGTRLTVT.

This chain connects TRBV10-3 to TRBJ1-2; D may be TRBD1 (6 bases). The germline V gene encodes CDR1 ENHRY and CDR2 SYGVKD. This CDR3 contains 15 residues. Deletions cut 11 bases from V and 2 bases from J, with 21 bases between. The CDR3 DNA reads as TGTGCCTCTCTAGGACAGTCGGATTCAAACTATGGCTACACCTTC. It translates to CASLGQSDSNYGYTF.

The chain combines TRBV10-2 with TRBJ1-2; 8 nucleotides align to TRBD1. CDR1 is WSHSY and CDR2 is SAAADI in the germline V gene. This CDR3 region has 16 residues. Unmatched junction bases numbered 17, after V lost 10 bases and J lost 4 bases. The CDR3 region is CAIKPGGPGGLYGYTF. CDR3 sequence (DNA): TGCGCCATCAAACCTGGGGGGCCAGGGGGCCTCTATGGCTACACCTTC.

The chain links TRBV6-1 to TRBJ2-3; D is possibly TRBD2 (6 bases). There are 15 residues in the CDR3. Germline CDR1 and CDR2: MNHNS and SASEGT. The V gene lost 1 base and the J gene lost 8 bases, with 16 bases spanning the gap. CDR3 DNA: TGTGCCAGCAGTGAAGATGGCGGGGAAGGGATTACGCAGTATTTT. This gives the protein CASSEDGGEGITQYF.

The J gene is TRBJ2-1, the V gene TRBV6-5; TRBD2 matches 12 bases. The junction had 5 bases not matched to a gene; V was cut back by 5 bases and J by 6 bases. From germline, CDR1 is MNHEY and CDR2 SVGAGI. The CDR3 is 15 amino acids. CDR3 sequence (DNA): TGTGCCAGCAGTCGGACTAGCGGGATCCCCAATGAGCAGTTCTTC. This gives the protein CASSRTSGIPNEQFF.

The CDR3 DNA sequence: TGTGCCATCCGACCTGGAAGCGGTGAGCAGTTCTTC. Protein: CAIRPGSGEQFF. This sequence joins TRBV10-3 and TRBJ2-1; TRBD2 might be the D (5 bases). CDR1 is ENHRY and CDR2 is SYGVKD in the germline V gene. The ends were cut back, 8 bases at V and 9 bases at J, with 14 bases in the middle. The CDR3 covers 12 residues.

V is TRBV5-4 and J is TRBJ2-1; D gene unclear. Germline lookup yields CDR1 SGHNT and CDR2 YYREEE (reference sequence). V was clipped by 4 bases and J by 3 bases, with 8 bases between them. This CDR3 has 13 residues. CDR3 in amino acids: CASSVVYYNEQFF. In DNA, the CDR3 is TGTGCCAGCAGCGTAGTTTACTACAATGAGCAGTTCTTC.

The chain uses TRBV11-3 and TRBJ1-6; D is unclear. The CDR3 consists of 16 residues. Between the trimmed V and J ends, which lost 5 bases and 7 bases, there was a span of 18 bases. The germline CDR1 and CDR2 sequences are SGHNT and YENEEA. Here the CDR3 reads CASSPEAGHANSPLHF. CDR3 DNA sequence: TGTGCCAGCAGCCCAGAAGCGGGCCACGCCAATTCACCCCTCCACTTT. The entire variable domain, with the rest obtained from reference TRBV11-3 and TRBJ1-6, is as follows: EAGVVQSPRYKIIEKKQPVAFWCNPISGHNTLYWYLQNLGQGPELLIRYENEEAVDDSQLPKDRFSAERLKGVDSTLKIQPAELGDSAVYLCASSPEAGHANSPLHFGNGTRLTVT.

This chain joins TRBV5-4 and TRBJ2-7; 15 bases are shared with TRBD2. The CDR3 has 17 amino acids. Germline V CDR1 and CDR2: SGHNT, YYREEE (reference sequence). Trimming cost V 5 bases and J 7 bases; bases outside gene matches: 13. CDR3 sequence (DNA): TGTGCCAGCAGATATTGGACTAGCGGGGGGGTAGGAGGAGAGCAGTACTTC. This gives the protein CASRYWTSGGVGGEQYF.

In its sample, this clone was seen a few times. This chain uses TRBV4-1 with TRBJ1-6; 8 bases line up with TRBD1. The CDR3 is 16 residues long. V lost 5 bases and J lost 5; bases outside the gene matches: 8. Per the germline V gene, CDR1 is MGHRA and CDR2 is YSYEKL. The DNA of the CDR3 is TGCGCCAGCAGCGGCGTTCTGACAGGGGATAATTCACCCCTCCACTTT. It specifies CASSGVLTGDNSPLHF.

V gene TRBV24-1 combines with J gene TRBJ2-1, with 10 bases matching TRBD2. Losses at the gene ends were 3 bases for V and 7 bases for J; bases not matched to a gene: 11. The germline CDR1 and CDR2 sequences are KGHDR and SFDVKD. The CDR3 is 17 residues long. The CDR3 is CATSDAGQGLARNEQFF. The CDR3 coding sequence is TGTGCCACCAGTGATGCGGGCCAGGGACTAGCGCGGAATGAGCAGTTCTTC.

This clone has more than one count but fewer than ten. This chain connects TRBV7-8 to TRBJ1-5; the D gene is possibly TRBD1 (6 bases). The CDR3 spans 13 residues. The V and J ends lost 1 base and 11 bases respectively, with 12 bases between them. Germline V gives CDR1 SGHVS, CDR2 FQNEAQ. CDR3 amino acids: CASSLGRDIAQHF. The CDR3 DNA reads TGTGCCAGCAGCTTAGGCCGGGACATAGCCCAGCATTTT. Based on the CDR3 plus reference TRBV7-8 and TRBJ1-5, the full variable domain is GAGVSQSPRYKVAKRGQDVALRCDPISGHVSLFWYQQALGQGPEFLTYFQNEAQLDKSGLPSDRFFAERPEGSVSTLKIQRTQQEDSAVYLCASSLGRDIAQHFGDGTRLSIL.

The sample holds a few counts of this clone. The chain joins TRBV7-2 to TRBJ1-5, with TRBD1 matching 7 bases. This CDR3 has 17 residues. With 2 bases clipped from V and 6 bases from J, the junction kept 13 bases outside the gene matches. Per germline, CDR1 SGHTA and CDR2 FQGNSA. Here the CDR3 reads CASSLKLLEGAGQPQHF. CDR3 sequence (DNA): TGTGCCAGCAGCTTAAAGTTGCTGGAGGGGGCGGGTCAGCCCCAGCATTTT.

In regard to this clone: The limits of the CDR3 on the DNA are not certain, so only TCRdb's listed CDR3 is given. This sequence joins TRBV19 and TRBJ2-1; the D call in the table, TRBD2, was not verified against the DNA. From its first to its last residue, the CDR3 has 13 amino acids. Germline lookup yields CDR1 LNHDA and CDR2 SQIVND (reference sequence). The CDR3 sequence: CASTSEDHNEQFF.

The chain employs TRBV9 and TRBJ2-5; 10 bases fit TRBD2. The CDR3 length is 17 residues. CDR1 SGDLS and CDR2 YYNGEE come from the germline V gene. Trimming cost V 0 bases and J 2 bases; bases outside gene matches: 7. CDR3 sequence (DNA): TGTGCCAGCAGCGTAGACAGCGGGGGGGCTTGGCAAGAGACCCAGTACTTC. Translated, it gives CASSVDSGGAWQETQYF.

The V gene is TRBV6-5, the J gene TRBJ2-7; a possible D gene is TRBD1 (5 bases). The CDR3 loop spans 13 amino acids. Deletions cut 6 bases from V and 1 base from J, with 10 bases between. Germline V gene sequence: CDR1 MNHEY, CDR2 SVGAGI. CDR3 bases: TGTGCCAGCAGGCAGGGTCATTCCTACGAGCAGTACTTC. Amino acid sequence: CASRQGHSYEQYF.

This clone was counted a single time. V is TRBV4-1 and J is TRBJ2-7; possible D gene TRBD1, 6 bases. Germline V gene lookup returns CDR1 MGHRA and CDR2 YSYEKL. Trimming stripped 3 bases from V and 6 bases from J, with 12 bases between. The CDR3 contains 13 residues. The CDR3 DNA follows: TGCGCCAGCAGCCAGGGGGCTAATGGCGAGCAGTACTTC. Translating gives CASSQGANGEQYF.

As DNA, the CDR3 is TGTGCCTGGAGTGTCGGGTCCAGGGCCTATCAGCCCCAGCATTTT. It specifies CAWSVGSRAYQPQHF. This rearrangement joins TRBV30 to TRBJ1-5, with D perhaps matching TRBD1 (5 bases). There are 15 residues in the CDR3. Trimming left V 0 bases short and J 5 bases short, with 14 bases between. From germline, CDR1 is GTSNPN and CDR2 SVGIG (reference sequence).

The chain joins TRBV28 to TRBJ1-1; no firm D call. The germline V gene encodes CDR1 MDHEN and CDR2 SYDVKM. Trimming cost V 3 bases and J 0 bases, with 11 bases left between them. The CDR3 consists of 15 residues. The CDR3 here is CASSFAGQLNTEAFF. The CDR3 DNA is TGTGCCAGCAGTTTCGCAGGTCAGTTGAACACTGAAGCTTTCTTT.

The V and J genes are TRBV18 and TRBJ2-2, with 7 nucleotides matching TRBD2. V shed 1 base and J 2 bases; nucleotides not matched to a gene: 1. This CDR3 is built from 15 residues. CDR1 and CDR2 from the germline V gene are KGHSH and LQKENI. CDR3 region: CASSPLAGNTGELFF. CDR3 coding DNA: TGTGCCAGCTCACCACTAGCGGGTAACACCGGGGAGCTGTTTTTT.

The DNA of the CDR3 is TGTGCCAGCAGCTTAGATCTCTCACCCCCTAGCTCTGGAAACACCATATATTTT. Its protein is CASSLDLSPPSSGNTIYF. The chain joins TRBV7-6 to TRBJ1-3; D unclear. The CDR3 extends over 18 amino acids. From germline, CDR1 is SGHVS and CDR2 FNYEAQ. The germline V and J ends were trimmed by 1 base and 0 bases, with 16 bases remaining between them. The complete variable domain, with remaining parts taken from reference TRBV7-6 and TRBJ1-3, reads GAGVSQSPRYKVTKRGQDVALRCDPISGHVSLYWYRQALGQGPEFLTYFNYEAQQDKSGLPNDRFSAERPEGSISTLTIQRTEQRDSAMYRCASSLDLSPPSSGNTIYFGEGSWLTVV.

This clone appeared many times. This chain uses TRBV30 with TRBJ1-6; a possible D gene is TRBD1 (5 bases). The V gene's germline CDR1 is GTSNPN and CDR2 SVGIG (reference sequence). The germline V and J ends were trimmed by 4 bases and 10 bases, with 14 bases remaining between them. The CDR3 covers 13 residues. The CDR3: CAWTARVESPLHF. DNA for the CDR3: TGTGCCTGGACGGCCAGGGTGGAGTCACCCCTCCACTTT.

This sequence joins TRBV5-5 and TRBJ2-7, with no clear D. The CDR3 is made up of 12 amino acids. From germline, CDR1 is SGHKS and CDR2 YYEKEE (reference sequence). V was trimmed by 4 bases and J by 4 bases, leaving 9 bases between them. This CDR3 is CASSRGTYEQYF. In DNA form, the CDR3 reads TGTGCCAGCAGCCGCGGTACTTACGAGCAGTACTTC.

The genes are TRBV19 and TRBJ2-1; 7 bases agree with TRBD1. The CDR3 is 13 amino acids. Germline V CDR1 and CDR2: LNHDA, SQIVND (reference sequence). Losses at the gene ends were 5 bases for V and 6 bases for J; bases not matched to a gene: 4. The CDR3 reads CASSVDRVNEQFF. The CDR3 bases are TGTGCCAGTAGTGTCGACAGGGTCAATGAGCAGTTCTTC. The whole variable domain, filled in from reference TRBV19 and TRBJ2-1, reads DGGITQSPKYLFRKEGQNVTLSCEQNLNHDAMYWYRQDPGQGLRLIYYSQIVNDFQKGDIAEGYSVSREKKESFPLTVTSAQKNPTAFYLCASSVDRVNEQFFGPGTRLTVL.